The T cell receptor beta chain described here comes from a study of blood T cell repertoires in COVID-19. Study context: COVID-19 samples collected from the United States, Italy and Spain covered acute and convalescent phases. The analysed material was cDNA or gDNA that came from T cells, B-cell-depleted T cells, or PBMCs.

In the original analysis: Reference gene primer amplification yielded estimated nucleated cell counts. Method: immunoSEQ multiplex PCR; TCRdb's copy keeps in-frame clones and lacks some. V, J and clone size were drawn from that table, and D and trimming were deduced from the DNA. The sample consists of fewer than 90,000 clones, 80% to 90% of them appearing once. Trimming cost V 2 bases and J 1 base; bases outside gene matches: 6. The length of the CDR3 is 18 residues. The germline V gene encodes CDR1 SGHDT and CDR2 YYEEEE. This TCR was sampled from a man aged 25-45 years with acute or convalescent COVID-19. What was sequenced was peripheral blood. The chain uses TRBV5-6 and TRBJ2-3, with 14 nucleotides matching TRBD2. The CDR3 DNA reads TGTGCCAGCAGCTTCCGGACTAGCGGGAGGATGGGCACAGATACGCAGTATTTT. Translated, it gives CASSFRTSGRMGTDTQYF.